A selection of T cell receptor beta chains follows, all from one sample in a study of post-analysis software for immune sequencing data. TCRdb analysed the PCR reads with MiXCR anew, one entry per CDR3 protein. The sample has 150,000 to 200,000 distinct CDR3 sequences, about 34% seen once; the top ten hold 25% to 35%. The sample consisted of blood, taken after autologous hematopoietic stem cell transplantation. These receptors all stem from a girl aged 5-17 years with multiple sclerosis. Both conserved end residues are part of each CDR3. The D gene is left open where the match is weak. The size of a clone is reported for some rows only, either as once, few or many, or as a class for expanded clones.

d_gene,abundance,j_gene,v_gene,CDR3nt,CDR3aa
TRBD2,-,TRBJ2-1,TRBV20-1,TGCAGTGCTAGAGATGGGGGGGGGTTTATCAATGAGCAGTTCTTC,CSARDGGGFINEQFF
-,-,TRBJ2-3,TRBV5-1,TGCGCCAGCAGGGTCGGGAGTCCGGATACGCAGTATTTT,CASRVGSPDTQYF
-,few,TRBJ1-5,TRBV7-8,TGTGCCAGCAGCTTCGGGGGGTTTAATCAGCCCCAGCATTTT,CASSFGGFNQPQHF
TRBD2,-,TRBJ2-1,TRBV7-8,TGTGCCAGCACCATGGGGGGGGATAGGCGGTACAATGAGCAGTTCTTC,CASTMGGDRRYNEQFF
TRBD2,many,TRBJ2-1,TRBV9,TGTGCCAGCAGCGTAGACGGGAGGCGAACTTACAATGAGCAGTTCTTC,CASSVDGRRTYNEQFF
TRBD2,few,TRBJ2-5,TRBV20-1,TGCAGTGCTCGCTGGGGAAATCTAGCGGAGCACCAAGAGACCCAGTACTTC,CSARWGNLAEHQETQYF
-,-,TRBJ2-5,TRBV9,TGTGCCGGCAGCCCCGACCCACAAGAGACCCAGTACTTC,CAGSPDPQETQYF
TRBD1,few,TRBJ1-1,TRBV12-3/TRBV12-4,TGTGCCAGCACCCCCTTCGGGGACAGATGTCTGAACACTGAAGCTTTCTTT,CASTPFGDRCLNTEAFF
-,-,TRBJ2-1,TRBV4-3,TGCGCCAGCAGCCAAGATGAGTATTACAATGAGCAGTTCTTC,CASSQDEYYNEQFF
-,many,TRBJ1-5,TRBV12-3/TRBV12-4,TGTGCCAGCAGTTCGCGGACACAAAGCAATCAGCCCCAGCATTTT,CASSSRTQSNQPQHF
TRBD2,-,TRBJ2-1,TRBV9,TGTGCCAGCAGCGAGCTCGTAGGACTAGCGGGAGTCAATGAGCAGTTCTTC,CASSELVGLAGVNEQFF
-,many,TRBJ2-1,TRBV12-3/TRBV12-4,TGTGCCAGCGGCTTCCCCAGGGGCTCCTACAATGAGCAGTTCTTC,CASGFPRGSYNEQFF
-,many,TRBJ2-7,TRBV6-2/TRBV6-3,TGTGCCAGCAGCCGACTCCCTTCCTACGAGCAGTACTTC,CASSRLPSYEQYF
-,-,TRBJ2-1,TRBV24-1,TGTGCCACCAGAGGACAGCTTTTCAATGAGCAGTTCTTC,CATRGQLFNEQFF
-,-,TRBJ1-1,TRBV7-3,TGTGCCAGCAGCTTATTGTCCGGGCAGGGGCGGAATACTGAAGCTTTCTTT,CASSLLSGQGRNTEAFF
-,-,TRBJ2-7,TRBV12-3/TRBV12-4,TGTGCCACCACGCGAGACGGGGCCGAGCAGTACTTC,CATTRDGAEQYF
-,-,TRBJ2-7,TRBV10-1,TGCGCCAGCAGTGATCCGGGAGCCCGTCATGGCTACGAGCAGTACTTC,CASSDPGARHGYEQYF